The present TCR beta chain was sequenced within a study of T-cell memory formation after mild COVID-19. Whole-study findings and limits: Most CD4+ clones that shrank were in CM and EM, while CD8+ ones turned up in EMRA. Prior to infection, memory already included some responding clones, suggesting cross-reactive memory joined.

Concerning this clonotype itself: Its antigen is still unknown.

After 5'RACE with constant-segment primers, TCR alpha and TCR beta cDNA libraries carrying sample barcodes and UMIs were obtained. TCRdb itself ran the 5' RACE reads through MiXCR, one entry per CDR3 protein. The sample lists around 7,000 distinct CDR3 sequences; roughly 50% were seen once. The receptor was derived from an adult who had mild COVID-19 (a few samples of this study predate the infection). Cell type and time point are not known. Sequencing input: PBMCs or a T cell subset sorted from them (not recorded which).

For the CDR3, the DNA is TGTGCCAGCAGCTCCATAGCGGGGGGAGGAACAGATACGCAGTATTTT. Its translation is CASSSIAGGGTDTQYF. The chain recombines TRBV7-2 with TRBJ2-3; TRBD2 aligns across 10 bases. With 4 bases clipped from V and 3 bases from J, the junction kept 7 bases outside the gene matches. The germline V gene encodes CDR1 SGHTA and CDR2 FQGNSA. The CDR3 runs 16 residues.